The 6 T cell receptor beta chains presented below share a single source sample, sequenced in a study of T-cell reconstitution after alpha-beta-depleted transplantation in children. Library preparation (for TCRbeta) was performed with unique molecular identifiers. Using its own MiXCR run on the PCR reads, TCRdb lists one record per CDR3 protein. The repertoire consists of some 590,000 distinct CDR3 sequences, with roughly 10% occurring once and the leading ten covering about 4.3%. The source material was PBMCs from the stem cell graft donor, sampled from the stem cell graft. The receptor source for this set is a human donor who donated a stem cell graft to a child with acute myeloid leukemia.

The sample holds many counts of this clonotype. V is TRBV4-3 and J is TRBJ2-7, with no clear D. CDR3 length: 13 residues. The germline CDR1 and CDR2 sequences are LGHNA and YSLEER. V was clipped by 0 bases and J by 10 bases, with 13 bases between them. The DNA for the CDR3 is TGCGCCAGCAGCCAAGATCCCGACGTAATTCAGTACTTC. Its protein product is CASSQDPDVIQYF.

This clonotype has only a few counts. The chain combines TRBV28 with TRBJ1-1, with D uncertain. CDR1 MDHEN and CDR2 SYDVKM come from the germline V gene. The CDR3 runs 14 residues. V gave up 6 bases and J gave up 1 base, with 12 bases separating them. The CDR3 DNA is TGTGCCAGCAGCTTCCTATTCCAGAACACTGAAGCTTTCTTT. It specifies CASSFLFQNTEAFF.

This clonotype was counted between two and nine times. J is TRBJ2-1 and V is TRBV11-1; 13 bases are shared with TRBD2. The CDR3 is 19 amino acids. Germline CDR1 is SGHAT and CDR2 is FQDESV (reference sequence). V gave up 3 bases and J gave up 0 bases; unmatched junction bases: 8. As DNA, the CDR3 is TGTGCCAGCAGCTTCCGGACTAGCGGGAGATTGAGCTCCTACAATGAGCAGTTCTTC. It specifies CASSFRTSGRLSSYNEQFF.

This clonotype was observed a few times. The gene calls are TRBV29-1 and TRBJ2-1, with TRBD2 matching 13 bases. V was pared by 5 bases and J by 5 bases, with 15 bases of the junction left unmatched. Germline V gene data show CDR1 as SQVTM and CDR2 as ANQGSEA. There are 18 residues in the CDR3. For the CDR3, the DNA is TGCAGCGTTTCCGGGACTAGCGGGGCCATAGATATTAACAATGAGCAGTTCTTC. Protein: CSVSGTSGAIDINNEQFF.

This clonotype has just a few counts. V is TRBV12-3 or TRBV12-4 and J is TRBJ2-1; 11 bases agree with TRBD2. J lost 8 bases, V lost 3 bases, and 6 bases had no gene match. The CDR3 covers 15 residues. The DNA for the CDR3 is TGTGCCAGCAGTTTCCCGCTAGCGGGGGGATATGAGCAGTTCTTC. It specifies CASSFPLAGGYEQFF.

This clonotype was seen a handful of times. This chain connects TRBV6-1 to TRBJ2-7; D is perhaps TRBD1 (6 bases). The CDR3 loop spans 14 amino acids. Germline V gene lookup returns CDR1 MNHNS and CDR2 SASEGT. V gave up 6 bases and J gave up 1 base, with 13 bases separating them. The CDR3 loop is CASRLDGQSYEQYF. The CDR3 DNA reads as TGTGCCAGCAGGTTGGACGGACAGTCCTACGAGCAGTACTTC.